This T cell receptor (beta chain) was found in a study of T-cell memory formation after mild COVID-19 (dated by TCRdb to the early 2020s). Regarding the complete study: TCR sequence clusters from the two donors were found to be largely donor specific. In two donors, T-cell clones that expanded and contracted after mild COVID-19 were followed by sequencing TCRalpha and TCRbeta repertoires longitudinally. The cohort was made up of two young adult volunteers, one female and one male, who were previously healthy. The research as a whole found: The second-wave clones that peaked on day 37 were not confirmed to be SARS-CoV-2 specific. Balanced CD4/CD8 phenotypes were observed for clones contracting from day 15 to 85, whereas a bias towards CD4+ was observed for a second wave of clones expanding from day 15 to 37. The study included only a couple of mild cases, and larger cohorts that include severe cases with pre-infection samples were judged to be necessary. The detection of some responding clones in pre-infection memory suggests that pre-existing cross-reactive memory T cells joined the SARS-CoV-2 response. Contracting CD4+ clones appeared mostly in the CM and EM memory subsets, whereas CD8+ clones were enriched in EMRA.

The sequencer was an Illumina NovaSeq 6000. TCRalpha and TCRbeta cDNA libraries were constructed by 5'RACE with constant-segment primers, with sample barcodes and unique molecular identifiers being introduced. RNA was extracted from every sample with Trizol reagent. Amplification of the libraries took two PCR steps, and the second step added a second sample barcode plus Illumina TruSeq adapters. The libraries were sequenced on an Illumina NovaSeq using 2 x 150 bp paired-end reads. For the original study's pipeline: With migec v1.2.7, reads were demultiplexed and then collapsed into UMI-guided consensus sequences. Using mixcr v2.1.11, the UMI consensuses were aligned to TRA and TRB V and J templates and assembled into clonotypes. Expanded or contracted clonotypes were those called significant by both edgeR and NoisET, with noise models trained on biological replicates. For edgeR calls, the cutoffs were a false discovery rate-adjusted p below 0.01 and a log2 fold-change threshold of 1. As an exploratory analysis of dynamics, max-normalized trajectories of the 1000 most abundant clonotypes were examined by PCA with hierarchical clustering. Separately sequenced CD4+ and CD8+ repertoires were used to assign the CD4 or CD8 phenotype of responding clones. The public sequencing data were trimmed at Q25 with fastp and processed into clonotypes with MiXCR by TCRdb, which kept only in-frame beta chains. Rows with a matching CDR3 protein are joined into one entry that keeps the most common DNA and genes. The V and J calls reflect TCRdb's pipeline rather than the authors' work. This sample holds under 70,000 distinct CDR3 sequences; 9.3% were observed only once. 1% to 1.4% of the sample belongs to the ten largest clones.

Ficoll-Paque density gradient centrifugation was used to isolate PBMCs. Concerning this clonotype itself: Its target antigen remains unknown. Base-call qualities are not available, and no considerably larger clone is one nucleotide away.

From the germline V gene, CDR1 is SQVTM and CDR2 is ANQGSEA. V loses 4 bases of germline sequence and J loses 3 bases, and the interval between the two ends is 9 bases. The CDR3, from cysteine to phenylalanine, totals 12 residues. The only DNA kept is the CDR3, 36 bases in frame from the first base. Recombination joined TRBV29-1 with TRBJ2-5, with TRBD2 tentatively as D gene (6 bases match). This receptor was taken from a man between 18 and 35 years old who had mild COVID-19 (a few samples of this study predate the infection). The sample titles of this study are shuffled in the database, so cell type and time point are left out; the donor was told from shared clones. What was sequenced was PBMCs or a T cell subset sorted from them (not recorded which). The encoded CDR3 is CSVGLAEETQYF. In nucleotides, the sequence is TGCAGCGTTGGGTTAGCGGAAGAGACCCAGTACTTC.